This T cell receptor beta chain was recovered during a study of PD-1 blockade in mismatch repair-deficient tumors. Study conclusions and caveats: After pembrolizumab, tumor-resident clones rose rapidly, then generally contracted before radiologic responses.

Trimming removed 3 bases at V and 1 base at J, with 6 bases between. The germline CDR1 and CDR2 sequences are LNHDA and SQIVND (reference sequence). The CDR3 runs to 13 residues. This clone came up once. Antigen specificity is unknown. Mismatch repair deficiency was confirmed in all patients, by PCR or immunohistochemistry. The protocol was immunoSEQ multiplex PCR, while the TCRdb copy is restricted to in-frame clones and leaves out a portion. The table includes about 66,000 clones, 78% detected once. The receptor was isolated from an adult with mismatch repair-deficient cancer. This sample comprised peripheral blood, obtained 2 weeks after starting pembrolizumab. The genes are TRBV19 and TRBJ1-2; weak D call: TRBD1 (5 bases). The CDR3 loop is CASSIDSNYGYTF. The CDR3 DNA reads as TGTGCCAGTAGTATCGACAGTAACTATGGCTACACCTTC.